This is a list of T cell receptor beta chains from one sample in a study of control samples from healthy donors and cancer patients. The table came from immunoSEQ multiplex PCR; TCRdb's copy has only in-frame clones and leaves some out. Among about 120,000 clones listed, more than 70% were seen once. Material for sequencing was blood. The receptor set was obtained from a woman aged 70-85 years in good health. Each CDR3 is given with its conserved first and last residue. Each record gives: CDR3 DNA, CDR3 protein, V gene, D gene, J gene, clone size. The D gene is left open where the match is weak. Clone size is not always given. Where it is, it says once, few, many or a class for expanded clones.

DNA: TGCGCCAGCAGCTCTAATATCGGGCCAGATACGCAGTATTTT
CDR3: CASSSNIGPDTQYF
V: TRBV5-1
D: .
J: TRBJ2-3
size: .

DNA: TGTGCCAGCAGCCCGGGGGGCGGAACAGATACGCAGTATTTT
CDR3: CASSPGGGTDTQYF
V: TRBV7-2
D: .
J: TRBJ2-3
size: .

DNA: TGCGCCAGCAGCTTGGAGTTGGGACAGCAGAACACTGAAGCTTTCTTT
CDR3: CASSLELGQQNTEAFF
V: TRBV5-1
D: TRBD1
J: TRBJ1-1
size: .

DNA: TGTGCCACCTCACCGGCACAGGTGGTAAACACCATATATTTT
CDR3: CATSPAQVVNTIYF
V: TRBV7-6
D: .
J: TRBJ1-3
size: many

DNA: TGCAGTGCTAGTAGTTTCTATGGCTACACCTTC
CDR3: CSASSFYGYTF
V: TRBV20-1
D: .
J: TRBJ1-2
size: .

DNA: TGTGCCAGCAGGAGCGGGGGGGTCACAGATACGCAGTATTTT
CDR3: CASRSGGVTDTQYF
V: TRBV7-2
D: TRBD2
J: TRBJ2-3
size: .

DNA: TGTGCCAGCAGTTTATTCGGGCCAGATAATTCACCCCTCCACTTT
CDR3: CASSLFGPDNSPLHF
V: TRBV27
D: .
J: TRBJ1-6
size: .

DNA: TGTGCCAGCAGTTTAGGACAGAGTTATGGCTACACCTTC
CDR3: CASSLGQSYGYTF
V: TRBV12-3/TRBV12-4
D: .
J: TRBJ1-2
size: .

DNA: TGCGCCAGCAGCAACAGAGTACAGGGGGACCATGAAAAACTGTTTTTT
CDR3: CASSNRVQGDHEKLFF
V: TRBV5-1
D: TRBD1
J: TRBJ1-4
size: .

DNA: TGTGCCACCTCGAGCGCGGGACCCTACGAGCAGTACTTC
CDR3: CATSSAGPYEQYF
V: TRBV19
D: .
J: TRBJ2-7
size: .

DNA: TGTGCCAGTAGTACCCCCTGGGGCTACACCTTC
CDR3: CASSTPWGYTF
V: TRBV19
D: .
J: TRBJ1-2
size: .

DNA: TGCGCCAGCAGCCACCAAGCGGGAGGTACAGATACGCAGTATTTT
CDR3: CASSHQAGGTDTQYF
V: TRBV4-1
D: TRBD2
J: TRBJ2-3
size: .

DNA: TGTGCCAGCAGTCCTCCGGGACAGTTCATCGAGCAGTACTTC
CDR3: CASSPPGQFIEQYF
V: TRBV6-5
D: TRBD1
J: TRBJ2-7
size: .

DNA: TGTGCCAGCACCTATAACCGACAGGTGAACACTGAAGCTTTCTTT
CDR3: CASTYNRQVNTEAFF
V: TRBV6-5
D: .
J: TRBJ1-1
size: .

DNA: TGTGCCACCAGCAGAGTGTCGAGGGCGGACACCGGGGAGCTGTTTTTT
CDR3: CATSRVSRADTGELFF
V: TRBV15
D: .
J: TRBJ2-2
size: once

DNA: TGTGCCAGCAGCAGACTACAGGTGCCCACCGGGGAGCTGTTTTTT
CDR3: CASSRLQVPTGELFF
V: TRBV7-2
D: .
J: TRBJ2-2
size: .

DNA: TGTGCCAGCAGCTTAGTCCAAGGGGGCCCGATGAGCAATCAGCCCCAGCATTTT
CDR3: CASSLVQGGPMSNQPQHF
V: TRBV7-6
D: TRBD1
J: TRBJ1-5
size: .